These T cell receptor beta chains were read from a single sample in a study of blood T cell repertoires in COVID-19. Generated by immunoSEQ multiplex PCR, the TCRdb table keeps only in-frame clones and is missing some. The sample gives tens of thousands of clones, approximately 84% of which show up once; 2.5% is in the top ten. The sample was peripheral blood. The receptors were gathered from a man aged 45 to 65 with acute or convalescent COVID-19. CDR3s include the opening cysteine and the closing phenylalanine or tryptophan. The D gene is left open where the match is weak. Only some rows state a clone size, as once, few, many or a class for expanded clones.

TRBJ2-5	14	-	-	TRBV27	CASSSSGLPETQYF	TGTGCCAGCAGCTCATCGGGACTCCCGGAGACCCAGTACTTC
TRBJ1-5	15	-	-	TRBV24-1	CATSDSSGGNQPQHF	TGTGCCACCAGTGATTCTTCGGGGGGGAATCAGCCCCAGCATTTT
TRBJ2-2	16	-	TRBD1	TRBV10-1	CASSESGQGSFGELFF	TGCGCCAGCAGTGAGTCAGGACAGGGGAGTTTCGGGGAGCTGTTTTTT
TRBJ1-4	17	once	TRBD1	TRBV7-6	CASSPTGGDNYEEKLFF	TGTGCCAGCAGCCCGACAGGGGGCGACAATTATGAAGAAAAACTGTTTTTT
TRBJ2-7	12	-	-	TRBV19	CASSRSPTEQYF	TGTGCCAGTAGTCGATCGCCTACCGAGCAGTACTTC
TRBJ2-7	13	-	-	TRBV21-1	CASRARSPYEQYF	TGTGCCAGCCGCGCCAGGTCTCCCTACGAGCAGTACTTC
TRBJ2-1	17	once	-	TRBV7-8	CASSLGGLWIGGNEQFF	TGTGCCAGCAGCTTAGGAGGGTTGTGGATAGGCGGCAATGAGCAGTTCTTC
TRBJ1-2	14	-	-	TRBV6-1	CASSEARAAGGYTF	TGTGCCAGCAGTGAAGCCCGGGCCGCGGGTGGCTACACCTTC
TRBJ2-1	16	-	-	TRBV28	CASSSAGPSSYNEQFF	TGTGCCAGCAGTTCTGCGGGACCCAGCTCCTACAATGAGCAGTTCTTC
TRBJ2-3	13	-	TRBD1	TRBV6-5	CATRTGGADTQYF	TGTGCCACAAGGACAGGGGGGGCAGATACGCAGTATTTT
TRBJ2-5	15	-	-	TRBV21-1	CASSKGLGTTETQYF	TGTGCCAGCAGCAAAGGTCTGGGGACTACCGAGACCCAGTACTTC
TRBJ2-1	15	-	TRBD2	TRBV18	CASSGGERGYNEQFF	TGTGCCAGCTCAGGTGGGGAGCGGGGATACAATGAGCAGTTCTTC
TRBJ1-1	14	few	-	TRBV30	CAGSTVEGNTEAFF	TGTGCTGGGAGCACGGTGGAAGGGAACACTGAAGCTTTCTTT
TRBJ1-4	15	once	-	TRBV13	CASSPRHETNEKLFF	TGTGCCAGCAGCCCCAGACACGAAACTAATGAAAAACTGTTTTTT
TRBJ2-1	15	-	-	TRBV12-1	CASSPQGRFCGEQFF	TGTGCCAGCAGCCCACAGGGTCGTTTCTGCGGTGAGCAGTTCTTC
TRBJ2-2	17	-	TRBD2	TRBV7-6	CASSGGLAGEDTGELFF	TGTGCCAGCAGCGGAGGACTAGCGGGAGAGGACACCGGGGAGCTGTTTTTT
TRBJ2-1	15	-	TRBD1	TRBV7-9	CASNLGQNSYNEQFF	TGTGCCAGCAACTTGGGACAGAACTCCTACAATGAGCAGTTCTTC
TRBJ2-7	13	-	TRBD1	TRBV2	CASSGTGVAEQYF	TGTGCCAGCAGTGGCACAGGGGTTGCCGAGCAGTACTTC
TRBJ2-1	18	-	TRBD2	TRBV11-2	CASSLGGGSGRIYNEQFF	TGTGCCAGCAGCTTAGGCGGAGGTAGCGGGAGGATCTACAATGAGCAGTTCTTC
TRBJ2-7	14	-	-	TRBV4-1	CASSQSAGSYEQYF	TGCGCCAGCAGCCAGTCCGCGGGCTCTTACGAGCAGTACTTC
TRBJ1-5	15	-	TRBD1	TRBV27	CASSGGQGFAQPQHF	TGTGCCAGCAGTGGAGGACAGGGCTTTGCTCAGCCCCAGCATTTT
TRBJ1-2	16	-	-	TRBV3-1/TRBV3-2	CASSQNDLTGSYGYTF	TGTGCCAGCAGCCAAAATGACTTAACAGGGTCCTATGGCTACACCTTC
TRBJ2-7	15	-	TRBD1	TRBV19	CASSSSGQSSYEQYF	TGTGCCAGTAGTTCCTCGGGACAGTCCTCCTACGAGCAGTACTTC
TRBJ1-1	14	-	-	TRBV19	CASSMEDSYTEAFF	TGTGCCAGTAGTATGGAGGACAGCTACACTGAAGCTTTCTTT
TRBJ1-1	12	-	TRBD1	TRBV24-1	CATPTGCTEAFF	TGTGCCACCCCGACAGGGTGCACTGAAGCTTTCTTT
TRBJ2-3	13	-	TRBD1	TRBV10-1	CASSGQGTDTQYF	TGCGCCAGCAGCGGACAGGGAACAGATACGCAGTATTTT
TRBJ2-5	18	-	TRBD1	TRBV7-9	CASSLNSAGTGLQETQYF	TGTGCCAGCAGCTTAAACTCGGCCGGGACAGGACTCCAAGAGACCCAGTACTTC
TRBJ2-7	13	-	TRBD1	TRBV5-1	CASNLAGGYEQYF	TGCGCCAGCAACTTGGCAGGGGGCTACGAGCAGTACTTC
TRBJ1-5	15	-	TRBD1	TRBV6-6	CASSDRGGSNQPQHF	TGTGCCAGCAGTGACAGGGGCGGCAGCAATCAGCCCCAGCATTTT
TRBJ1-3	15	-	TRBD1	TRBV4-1	CASSQDRGLRNTIYF	TGCGCCAGCAGCCAGGACAGGGGGCTAAGAAACACCATATATTTT
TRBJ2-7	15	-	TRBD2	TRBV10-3	CAINPEAGGPGEQYF	TGTGCCATCAATCCGGAAGCGGGAGGGCCGGGTGAGCAGTACTTC
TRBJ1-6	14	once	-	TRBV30	CAWSGAGSRSPLHF	TGTGCCTGGAGTGGGGCAGGGTCCCGATCACCCCTCCACTTT
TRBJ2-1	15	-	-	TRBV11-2	CASSFLQGSFNEQFF	TGTGCCAGCAGCTTCCTTCAGGGCTCCTTCAATGAGCAGTTCTTC
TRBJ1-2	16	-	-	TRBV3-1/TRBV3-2	CASSQDSGTSLYGYTF	TGTGCCAGCAGCCAAGATTCCGGGACAAGTCTTTATGGCTACACCTTC
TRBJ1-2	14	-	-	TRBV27	CASSFIGDEDGYTF	TGTGCCAGCAGTTTCATAGGGGATGAAGATGGCTACACCTTC
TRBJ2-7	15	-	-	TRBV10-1	CASSVRDKGNMEQYF	TGCGCCAGCAGTGTCCGGGACAAGGGGAATATGGAGCAGTACTTC
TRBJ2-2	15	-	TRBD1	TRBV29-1	CSVVRDRDGTGELFF	TGCAGCGTTGTCCGGGACAGGGATGGGACCGGGGAGCTGTTTTTT
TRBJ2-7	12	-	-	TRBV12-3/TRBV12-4	CASSSRLAEQYF	TGTGCCAGCAGTTCGAGGTTAGCTGAGCAGTACTTC
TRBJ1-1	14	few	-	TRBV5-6	CASSLGQSRGEAFF	TGTGCCAGCAGCTTGGGGCAGTCCAGGGGTGAAGCTTTCTTT
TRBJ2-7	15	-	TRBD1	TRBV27	CASSPSRGLAYEQYF	TGTGCCAGCAGCCCATCCAGGGGGCTAGCCTACGAGCAGTACTTC
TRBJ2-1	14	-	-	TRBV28	CASSLRTGNNEQFF	TGTGCCAGCAGTTTACGAACAGGGAACAATGAGCAGTTCTTC
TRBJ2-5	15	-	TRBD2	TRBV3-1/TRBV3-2	CASSQGPLAQETQYF	TGTGCCAGCAGCCAAGGCCCACTAGCGCAAGAGACCCAGTACTTC
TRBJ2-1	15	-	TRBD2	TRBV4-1	CASSQQPSGSYEQFF	TGCGCCAGCAGCCAACAACCTAGCGGGAGCTATGAGCAGTTCTTC
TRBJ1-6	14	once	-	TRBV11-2	CASSSDGTASPLHF	TGTGCCAGCAGCTCAGACGGAACAGCCTCACCCCTCCACTTT
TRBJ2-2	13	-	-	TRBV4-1	CASSHSNTGELFF	TGCGCCAGCAGCCACTCGAACACCGGGGAGCTGTTTTTT
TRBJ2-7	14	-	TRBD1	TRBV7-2	CASSPTGGLDEQYF	TGTGCCAGCAGCCCGACAGGGGGCTTGGACGAGCAGTACTTC
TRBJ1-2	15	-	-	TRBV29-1	CSVEHRREKGYGYTF	TGCAGCGTTGAACACCGGCGGGAAAAAGGGTATGGCTACACCTTC
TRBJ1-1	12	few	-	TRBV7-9	CASSLVRSEPFF	TGTGCCAGCAGCTTAGTTCGGTCTGAGCCTTTCTTT
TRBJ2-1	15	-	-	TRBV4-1	CASSQGASSYNEQFF	TGCGCCAGCAGCCAAGGGGCCAGCTCCTACAATGAGCAGTTCTTC
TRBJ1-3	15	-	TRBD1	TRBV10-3	CAISAGTGGGNTIYF	TGTGCCATCAGTGCCGGGACAGGGGGCGGAAACACCATATATTTT
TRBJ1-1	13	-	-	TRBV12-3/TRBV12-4	CASSLGSGTEAFF	TGTGCCAGCAGTTTAGGGTCCGGCACTGAAGCTTTCTTT
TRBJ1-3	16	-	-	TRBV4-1	CASSQALTGSGNTIYF	TGCGCCAGCAGCCAAGCTTTGACAGGATCTGGAAACACCATATATTTT
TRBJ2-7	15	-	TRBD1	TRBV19	CASSMVAGGSYEQYF	TGTGCCAGTAGTATGGTGGCAGGGGGCTCCTACGAGCAGTACTTC
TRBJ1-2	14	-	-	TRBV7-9	CASSLQGGVYGYTF	TGTGCCAGCAGCTTACAGGGAGGGGTCTATGGCTACACCTTC
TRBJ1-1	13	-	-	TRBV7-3	CASSLGPDTEAFF	TGTGCCAGCAGCTTAGGTCCAGACACTGAAGCTTTCTTT
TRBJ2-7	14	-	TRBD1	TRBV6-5	CASSSTGTSYEQYF	TGTGCCAGCAGTTCGACAGGGACCTCCTACGAGCAGTACTTC
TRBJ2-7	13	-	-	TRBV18	CASSRGGAGEQYF	TGTGCCAGCTCCCGTGGAGGGGCGGGCGAGCAGTACTTC